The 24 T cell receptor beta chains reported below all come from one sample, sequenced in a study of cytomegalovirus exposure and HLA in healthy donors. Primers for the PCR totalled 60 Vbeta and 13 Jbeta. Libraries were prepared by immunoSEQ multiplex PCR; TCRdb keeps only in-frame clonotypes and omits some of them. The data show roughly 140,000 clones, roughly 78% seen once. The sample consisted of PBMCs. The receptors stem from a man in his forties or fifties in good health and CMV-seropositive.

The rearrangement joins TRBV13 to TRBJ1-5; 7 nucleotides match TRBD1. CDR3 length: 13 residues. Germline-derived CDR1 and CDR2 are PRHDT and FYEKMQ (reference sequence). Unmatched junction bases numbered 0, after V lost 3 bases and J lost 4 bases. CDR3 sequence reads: CASSLDRNQPQHF. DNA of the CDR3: TGTGCCAGCAGCTTGGACAGGAATCAGCCCCAGCATTTT.

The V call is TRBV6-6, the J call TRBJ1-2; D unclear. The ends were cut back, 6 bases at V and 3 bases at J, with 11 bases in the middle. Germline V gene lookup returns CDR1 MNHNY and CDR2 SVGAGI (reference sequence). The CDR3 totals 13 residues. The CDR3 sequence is CASSLNGDYGYTF. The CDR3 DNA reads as TGTGCCAGCAGCCTGAACGGGGACTATGGCTACACCTTC.

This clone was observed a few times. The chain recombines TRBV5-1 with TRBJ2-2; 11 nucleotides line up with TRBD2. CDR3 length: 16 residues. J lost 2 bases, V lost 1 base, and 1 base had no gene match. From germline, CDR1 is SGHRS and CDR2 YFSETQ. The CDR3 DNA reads TGCGCCAGCAGCTTGACTAGCGGGAGAAACACCGGGGAGCTGTTTTTT. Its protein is CASSLTSGRNTGELFF.

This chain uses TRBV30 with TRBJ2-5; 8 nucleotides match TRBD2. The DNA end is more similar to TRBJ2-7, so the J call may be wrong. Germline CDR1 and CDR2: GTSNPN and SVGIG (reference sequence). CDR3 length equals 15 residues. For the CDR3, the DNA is TGTGCCTGGGGACCAGCGGGAGCTCCTCTCTACGAGCAGTACTTC. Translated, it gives CAWGPAGAPLYEQYF.

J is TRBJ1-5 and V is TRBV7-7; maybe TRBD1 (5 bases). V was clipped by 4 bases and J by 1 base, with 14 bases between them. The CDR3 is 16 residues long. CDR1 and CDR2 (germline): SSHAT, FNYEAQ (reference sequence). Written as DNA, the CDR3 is TGTGCCAGCAGCTCCAACAGGAACGAAAGCAATCAGCCCCAGCATTTT. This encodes CASSSNRNESNQPQHF.

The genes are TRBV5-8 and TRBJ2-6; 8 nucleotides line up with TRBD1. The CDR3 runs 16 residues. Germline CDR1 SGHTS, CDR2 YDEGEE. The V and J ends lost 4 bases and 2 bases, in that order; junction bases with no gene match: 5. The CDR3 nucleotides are TGTGCCAGCAGCAGACGACAGGGGCCTGGGGCCAACGTCCTGACTTTC. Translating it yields CASSRRQGPGANVLTF.

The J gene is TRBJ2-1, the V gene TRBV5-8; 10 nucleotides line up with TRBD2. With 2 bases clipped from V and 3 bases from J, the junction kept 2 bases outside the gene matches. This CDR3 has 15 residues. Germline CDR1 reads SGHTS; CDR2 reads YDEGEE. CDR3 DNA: TGTGCCAGCAGCTTTACTAGCGGGAACTACAATGAGCAGTTCTTC. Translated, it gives CASSFTSGNYNEQFF.

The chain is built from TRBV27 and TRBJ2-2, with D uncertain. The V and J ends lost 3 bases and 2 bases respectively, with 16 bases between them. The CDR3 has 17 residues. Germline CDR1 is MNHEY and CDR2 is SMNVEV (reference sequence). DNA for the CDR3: TGTGCCAGCAGTTTCCTGACTGTAGGATTAAACACCGGGGAGCTGTTTTTT. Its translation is CASSFLTVGLNTGELFF.

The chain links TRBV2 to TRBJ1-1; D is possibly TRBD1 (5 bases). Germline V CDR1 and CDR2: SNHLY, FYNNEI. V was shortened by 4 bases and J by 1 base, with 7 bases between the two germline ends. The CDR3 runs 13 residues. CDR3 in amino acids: CASSAQGNTEAFF. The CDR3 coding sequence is TGTGCCAGCAGTGCCCAGGGGAACACTGAAGCTTTCTTT.

The DNA for the CDR3 is TGTGCCAGTAGTACCGAAAGGACCGGGGAGGATGGCTACACCTTC. It codes for CASSTERTGEDGYTF. V gene TRBV19 combines with J gene TRBJ1-2, with no clear D. The germline gives CDR1 LNHDA, CDR2 SQIVND (reference sequence). V dropped 4 bases and J dropped 6 bases, with 18 bases sitting between them. The CDR3 extends over 15 amino acids.

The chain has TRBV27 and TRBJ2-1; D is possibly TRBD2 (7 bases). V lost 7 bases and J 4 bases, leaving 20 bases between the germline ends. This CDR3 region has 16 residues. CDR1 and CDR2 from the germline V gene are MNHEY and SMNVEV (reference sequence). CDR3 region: CASTPESRGPYNEQFF. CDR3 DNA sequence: TGTGCCAGCACCCCGGAGTCGCGGGGGCCATACAATGAGCAGTTCTTC.

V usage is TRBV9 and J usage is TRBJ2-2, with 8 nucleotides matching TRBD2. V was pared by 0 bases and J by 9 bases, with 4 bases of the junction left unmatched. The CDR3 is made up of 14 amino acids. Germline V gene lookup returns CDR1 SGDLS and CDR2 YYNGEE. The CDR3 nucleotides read TGTGCCAGCAGCGTAGGAGCGGGAGTGAGGGAGCTGTTTTTT. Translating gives CASSVGAGVRELFF.

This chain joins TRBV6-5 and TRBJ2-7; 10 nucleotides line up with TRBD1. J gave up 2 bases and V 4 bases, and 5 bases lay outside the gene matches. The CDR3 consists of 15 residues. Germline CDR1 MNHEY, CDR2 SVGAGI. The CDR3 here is CASSFGGQGTYEQYF. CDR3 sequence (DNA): TGTGCCAGCAGTTTTGGGGGACAGGGGACCTACGAGCAGTACTTC.

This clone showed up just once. CDR3 sequence reads: CASRQDSTNEKLFF. For the CDR3, the DNA is TGTGCCAGTCGACAGGATTCAACTAATGAAAAACTGTTTTTT. J is TRBJ1-4 and V is TRBV19, with D possibly being TRBD1 (6 bases). Germline CDR1 is LNHDA and CDR2 is SQIVND (reference sequence). Trimming took off 8 bases at V and 0 bases at J, with 10 bases between the two ends. The CDR3 sequence is 14 residues long. The variable domain in full, with the rest retrieved from reference TRBV19 and TRBJ1-4, is DGGITQSPKYLFRKEGQNVTLSCEQNLNHDAMYWYRQDPGQGLRLIYYSQIVNDFQKGDIAEGYSVSREKKESFPLTVTSAQKNPTAFYLCASRQDSTNEKLFFGSGTQLSVL.

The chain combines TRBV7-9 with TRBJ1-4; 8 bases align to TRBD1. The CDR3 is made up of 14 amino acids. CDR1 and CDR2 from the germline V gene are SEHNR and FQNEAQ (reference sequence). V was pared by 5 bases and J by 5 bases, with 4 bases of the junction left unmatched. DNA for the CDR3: TGTGCCAGCAGCCGGGACAGGACGAATGAAAAACTGTTTTTT. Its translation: CASSRDRTNEKLFF.

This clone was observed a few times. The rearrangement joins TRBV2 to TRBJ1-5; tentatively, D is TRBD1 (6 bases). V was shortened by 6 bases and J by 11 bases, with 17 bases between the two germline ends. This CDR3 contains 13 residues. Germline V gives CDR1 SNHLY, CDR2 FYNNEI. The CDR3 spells CASSGQFGSTQHF. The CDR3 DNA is TGTGCCAGCAGCGGACAGTTTGGTTCGACCCAGCATTTT.

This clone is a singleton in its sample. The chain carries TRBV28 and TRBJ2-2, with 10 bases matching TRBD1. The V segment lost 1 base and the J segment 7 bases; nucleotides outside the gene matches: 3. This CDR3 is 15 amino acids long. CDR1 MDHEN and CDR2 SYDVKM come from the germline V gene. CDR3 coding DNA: TGTGCCAGCAGTTTATCGACAGGGGGCGTCGGGGAGCTGTTTTTT. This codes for CASSLSTGGVGELFF.

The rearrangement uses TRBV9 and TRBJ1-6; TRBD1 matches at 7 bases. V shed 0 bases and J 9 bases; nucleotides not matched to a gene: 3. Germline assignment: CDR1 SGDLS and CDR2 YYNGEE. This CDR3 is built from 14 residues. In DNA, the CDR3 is TGTGCCAGCAGCGTAGGGACAGGAGGTTCACCCCTCCACTTT. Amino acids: CASSVGTGGSPLHF.

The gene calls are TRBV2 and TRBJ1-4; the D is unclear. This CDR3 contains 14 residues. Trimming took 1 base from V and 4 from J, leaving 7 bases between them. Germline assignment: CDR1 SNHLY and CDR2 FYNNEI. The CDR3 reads CASSEGPINEKLFF. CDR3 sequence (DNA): TGTGCCAGCAGTGAAGGGCCGATTAATGAAAAACTGTTTTTT.

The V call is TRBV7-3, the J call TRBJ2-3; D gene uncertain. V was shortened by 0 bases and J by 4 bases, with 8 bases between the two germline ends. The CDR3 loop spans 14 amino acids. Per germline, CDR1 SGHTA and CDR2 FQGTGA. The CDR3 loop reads CASSLTHNADTQYF. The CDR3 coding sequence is TGTGCCAGCAGCTTAACACACAACGCAGATACGCAGTATTTT. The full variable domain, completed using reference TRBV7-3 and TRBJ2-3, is GAGVSQTPSNKVTEKGKYVELRCDPISGHTALYWYRQSLGQGPEFLIYFQGTGAADDSGLPNDRFFAVRPEGSVSTLKIQRTERGDSAVYLCASSLTHNADTQYFGPGTRLTVL.

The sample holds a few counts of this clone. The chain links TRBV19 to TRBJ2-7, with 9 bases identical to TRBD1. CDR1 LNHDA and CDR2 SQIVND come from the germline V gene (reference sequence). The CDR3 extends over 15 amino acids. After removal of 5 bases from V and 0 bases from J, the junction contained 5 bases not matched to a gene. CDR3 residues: CASSFTGGSSYEQYF. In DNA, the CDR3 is TGTGCCAGTAGTTTTACAGGGGGCTCCTCCTACGAGCAGTACTTC.

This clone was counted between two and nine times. The CDR3 reads CASSVLGSGNTIYF. CDR3 in DNA: TGTGCCAGCAGTGTGCTCGGCTCTGGAAACACCATATATTTT. The V and J genes are TRBV6-5 and TRBJ1-3, with D unclear. The V end was cut by 5 bases, the J end by 0 bases, with 8 bases between. Germline-derived CDR1 and CDR2 are MNHEY and SVGAGI. This CDR3 comprises 14 residues.

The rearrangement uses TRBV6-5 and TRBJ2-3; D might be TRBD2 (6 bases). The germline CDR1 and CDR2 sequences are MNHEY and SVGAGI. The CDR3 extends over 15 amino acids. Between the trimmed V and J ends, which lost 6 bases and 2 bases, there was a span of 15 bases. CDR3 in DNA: TGTGCCAGCAGCCCCGGAGGGCGCAACACAGATACGCAGTATTTT. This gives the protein CASSPGGRNTDTQYF.

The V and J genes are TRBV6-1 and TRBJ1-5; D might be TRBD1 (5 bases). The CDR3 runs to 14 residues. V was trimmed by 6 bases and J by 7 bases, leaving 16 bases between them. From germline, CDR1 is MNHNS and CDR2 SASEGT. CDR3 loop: CASRGPGGVQPQHF. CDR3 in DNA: TGTGCCAGCAGGGGACCAGGCGGGGTCCAGCCCCAGCATTTT.